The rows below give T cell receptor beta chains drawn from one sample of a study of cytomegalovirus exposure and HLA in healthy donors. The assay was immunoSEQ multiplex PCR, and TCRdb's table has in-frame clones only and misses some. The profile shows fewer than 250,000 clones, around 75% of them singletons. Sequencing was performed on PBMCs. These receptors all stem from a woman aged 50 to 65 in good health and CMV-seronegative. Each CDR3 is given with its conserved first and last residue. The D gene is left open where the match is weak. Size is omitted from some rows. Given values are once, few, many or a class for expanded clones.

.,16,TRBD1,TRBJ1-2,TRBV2,CASSVTGGYNYGGYTF,TGTGCCAGCAGTGTGACAGGGGGGTATAACTATGGAGGCTACACCTTC
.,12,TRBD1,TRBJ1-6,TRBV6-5,CASSYRDRTLHF,TGTGCCAGCAGTTACAGGGACAGGACCCTCCACTTT
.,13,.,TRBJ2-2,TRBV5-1,CASSLVRAGELFF,TGCGCCAGCAGCTTGGTGAGGGCCGGGGAGCTGTTTTTT
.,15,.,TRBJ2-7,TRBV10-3,CAISESDGSVHEQYF,TGTGCCATCAGTGAGTCTGACGGGAGTGTCCACGAGCAGTACTTC
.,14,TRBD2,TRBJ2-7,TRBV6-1,CASRRGSGRYEQYF,TGTGCCAGCCGAAGGGGTAGCGGGCGGTACGAGCAGTACTTC
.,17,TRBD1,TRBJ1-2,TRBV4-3,CASSLSRTGEGGYGYTF,TGCGCCAGCAGCCTATCCAGGACAGGGGAAGGGGGCTATGGCTACACCTTC
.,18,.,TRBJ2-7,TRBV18,CASSPRSATIASSYEQYF,TGTGCCAGCTCACCGCGGTCTGCGACTATTGCCAGCTCCTACGAGCAGTACTTC
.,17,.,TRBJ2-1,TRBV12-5,CASGLDPGQGGYNEQFF,TGTGCTAGTGGTTTGGACCCCGGGCAGGGGGGCTACAATGAGCAGTTCTTC
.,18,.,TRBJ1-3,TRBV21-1,CATTLGQAPPRGGNTIYF,TGTGCCACCACTTTGGGACAGGCCCCTCCGAGGGGTGGAAACACCATATATTTT
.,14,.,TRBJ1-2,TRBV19,CASLRAGRTTGYTF,TGTGCCAGCCTTCGGGCGGGGAGGACGACTGGCTACACCTTC
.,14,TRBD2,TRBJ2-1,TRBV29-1,CSVEILAGLSEQFF,TGCAGCGTTGAAATCCTAGCGGGACTAAGTGAGCAGTTCTTC
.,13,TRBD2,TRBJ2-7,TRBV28,CASTQRLAGEQYF,TGTGCCAGCACGCAGCGGCTAGCGGGCGAGCAGTACTTC
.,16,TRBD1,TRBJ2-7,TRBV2,CASTENPGTVRAEQYF,TGTGCCAGCACAGAAAACCCCGGGACAGTCCGTGCCGAGCAGTACTTC
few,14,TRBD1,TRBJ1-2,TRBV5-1,CASSLGGQGHGYTF,TGCGCCAGCAGCTTGGGTGGACAGGGCCATGGCTACACCTTC